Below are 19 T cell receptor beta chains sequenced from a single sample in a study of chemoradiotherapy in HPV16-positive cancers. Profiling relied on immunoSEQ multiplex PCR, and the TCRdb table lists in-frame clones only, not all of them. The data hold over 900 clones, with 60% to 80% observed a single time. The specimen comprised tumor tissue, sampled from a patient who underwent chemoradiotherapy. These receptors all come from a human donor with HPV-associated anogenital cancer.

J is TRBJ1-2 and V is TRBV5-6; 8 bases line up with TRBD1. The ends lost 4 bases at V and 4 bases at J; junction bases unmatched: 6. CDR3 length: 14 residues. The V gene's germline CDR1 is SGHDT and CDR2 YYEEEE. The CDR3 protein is CASSLGQGSYGYTF. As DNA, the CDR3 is TGTGCCAGCAGCCTAGGACAGGGTTCCTATGGCTACACCTTC.

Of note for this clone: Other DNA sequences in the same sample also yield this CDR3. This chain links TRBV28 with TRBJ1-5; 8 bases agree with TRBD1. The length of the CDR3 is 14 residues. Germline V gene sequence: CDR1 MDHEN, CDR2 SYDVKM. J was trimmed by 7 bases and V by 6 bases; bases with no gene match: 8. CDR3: CASSLDRGRQPQHF. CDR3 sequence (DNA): TGTGCCAGCAGCCTTGACAGGGGTCGGCAGCCCCAGCATTTT.

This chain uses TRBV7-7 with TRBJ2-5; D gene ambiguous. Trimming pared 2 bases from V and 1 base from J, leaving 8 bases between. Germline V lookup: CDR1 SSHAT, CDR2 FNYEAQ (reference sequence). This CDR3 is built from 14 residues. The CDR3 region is CASSLFQTQETQYF. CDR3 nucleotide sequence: TGTGCCAGCAGCTTATTCCAGACCCAAGAGACCCAGTACTTC. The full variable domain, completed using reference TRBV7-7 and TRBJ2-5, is GAGVSQSPRYKVTKRGQDVTLRCDPISSHATLYWYQQALGQGPEFLTYFNYEAQPDKSGLPSDRFSAERPEGSISTLTIQRTEQRDSAMYRCASSLFQTQETQYFGPGTRLLVL.

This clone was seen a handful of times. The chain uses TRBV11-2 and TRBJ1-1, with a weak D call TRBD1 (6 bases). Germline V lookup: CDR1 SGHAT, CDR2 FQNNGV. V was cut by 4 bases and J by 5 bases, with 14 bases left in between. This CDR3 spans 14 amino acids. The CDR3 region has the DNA TGTGCCAGCAGCTCAACAGGGTGGAAGACTGAAGCTTTCTTT. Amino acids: CASSSTGWKTEAFF.

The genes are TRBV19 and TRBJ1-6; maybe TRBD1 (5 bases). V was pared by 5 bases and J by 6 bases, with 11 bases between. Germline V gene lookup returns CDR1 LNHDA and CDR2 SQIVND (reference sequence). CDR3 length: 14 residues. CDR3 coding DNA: TGTGCCAGTAGTGGGGCTGATCTTAATTCACCCCTCCACTTT. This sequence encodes CASSGADLNSPLHF.

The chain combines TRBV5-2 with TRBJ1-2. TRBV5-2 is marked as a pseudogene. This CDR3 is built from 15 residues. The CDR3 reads CASNTIVRKTYGYTF. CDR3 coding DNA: TGTGCCAGCAATACAATAGTACGAAAGACCTATGGCTACACCTTC.

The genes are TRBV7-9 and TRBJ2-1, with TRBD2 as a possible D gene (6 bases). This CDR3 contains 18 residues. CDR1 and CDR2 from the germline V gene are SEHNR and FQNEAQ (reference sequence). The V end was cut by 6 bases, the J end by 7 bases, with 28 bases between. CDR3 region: CASRPAGSRSRTENEQFF. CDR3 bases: TGTGCCAGCAGACCAGCGGGTTCCCGGTCAAGAACCGAGAATGAGCAGTTCTTC.

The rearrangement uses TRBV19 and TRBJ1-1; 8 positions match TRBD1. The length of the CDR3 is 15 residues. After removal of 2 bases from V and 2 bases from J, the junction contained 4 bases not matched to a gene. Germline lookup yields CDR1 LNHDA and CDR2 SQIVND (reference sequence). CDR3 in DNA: TGTGCCAGTAGTATAAGCACAGGGGGTAACACTGAAGCTTTCTTT. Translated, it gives CASSISTGGNTEAFF.

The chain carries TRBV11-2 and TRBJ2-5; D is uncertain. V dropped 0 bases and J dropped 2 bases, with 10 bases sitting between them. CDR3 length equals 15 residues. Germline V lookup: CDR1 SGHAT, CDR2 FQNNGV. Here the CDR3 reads CASSLEFRLQETQYF. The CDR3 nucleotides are TGTGCCAGCAGCTTAGAGTTCCGGCTACAAGAGACCCAGTACTTC.

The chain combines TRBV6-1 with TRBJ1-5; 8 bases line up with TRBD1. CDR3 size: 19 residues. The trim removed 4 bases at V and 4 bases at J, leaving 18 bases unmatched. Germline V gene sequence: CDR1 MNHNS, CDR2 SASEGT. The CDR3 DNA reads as TGTGCCAGCAGTGTCGGTCGACCGGGACAGGTCTTTCGTAATCAGCCCCAGCATTTT. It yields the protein CASSVGRPGQVFRNQPQHF.

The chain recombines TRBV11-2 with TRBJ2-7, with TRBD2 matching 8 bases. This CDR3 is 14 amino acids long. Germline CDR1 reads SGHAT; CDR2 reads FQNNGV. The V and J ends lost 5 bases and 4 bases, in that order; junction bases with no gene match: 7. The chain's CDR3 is CASSRSGGLYEQYF. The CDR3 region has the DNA TGTGCCAGCAGCCGTTCGGGGGGGCTATACGAGCAGTACTTC.

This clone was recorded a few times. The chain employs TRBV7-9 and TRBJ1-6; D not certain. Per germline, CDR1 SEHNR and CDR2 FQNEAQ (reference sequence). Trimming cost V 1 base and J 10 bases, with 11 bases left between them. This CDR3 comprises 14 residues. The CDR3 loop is CASSLDRSLSPLHF. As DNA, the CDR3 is TGTGCCAGCAGCTTAGATCGCAGCCTCTCACCCCTCCACTTT. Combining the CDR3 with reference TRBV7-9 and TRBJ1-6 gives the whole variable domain DTGVSQNPRHKITKRGQNVTFRCDPISEHNRLYWYRQTLGQGPEFLTYFQNEAQLEKSRLLSDRFSAERPKGSFSTLEIQRTEQGDSAMYLCASSLDRSLSPLHFGNGTRLTVT.

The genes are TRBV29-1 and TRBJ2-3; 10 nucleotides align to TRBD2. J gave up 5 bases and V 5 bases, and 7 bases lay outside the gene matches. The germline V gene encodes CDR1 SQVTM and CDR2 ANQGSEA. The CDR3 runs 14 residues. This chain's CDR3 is CSVLKAGGGDTQYF. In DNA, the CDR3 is TGCAGCGTTCTTAAAGCGGGGGGGGGAGATACGCAGTATTTT.

CDR3 sequence (DNA): TGTGCCAGCAATACGGAGTTCAATCAGCCCCAGCATTTT. This gives the protein CASNTEFNQPQHF. The chain links TRBV2 to TRBJ1-5; no reliable D call. Trimming removed 7 bases from V and 3 bases from J, with 10 bases in between. In germline, CDR1 is SNHLY, CDR2 FYNNEI. CDR3 length: 13 amino acids.

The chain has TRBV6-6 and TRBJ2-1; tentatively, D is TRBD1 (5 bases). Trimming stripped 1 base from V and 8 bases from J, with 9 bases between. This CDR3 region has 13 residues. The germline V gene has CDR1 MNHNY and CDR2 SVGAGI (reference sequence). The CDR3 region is CASSYLQGYEQFF. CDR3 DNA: TGTGCCAGCAGTTACTTGCAGGGTTATGAGCAGTTCTTC.

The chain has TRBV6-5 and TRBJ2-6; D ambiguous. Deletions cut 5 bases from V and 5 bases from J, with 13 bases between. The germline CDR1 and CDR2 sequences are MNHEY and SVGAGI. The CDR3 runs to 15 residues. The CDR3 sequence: CASSMELDRANVLTF. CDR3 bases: TGTGCCAGCAGTATGGAGTTGGATCGGGCCAACGTCCTGACTTTC.

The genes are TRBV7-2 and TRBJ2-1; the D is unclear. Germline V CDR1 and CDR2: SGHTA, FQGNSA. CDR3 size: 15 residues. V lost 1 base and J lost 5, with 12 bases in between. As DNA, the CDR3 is TGTGCCAGCAGCTTAGAATATGGGCGCCACAATGAGCAGTTCTTC. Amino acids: CASSLEYGRHNEQFF.

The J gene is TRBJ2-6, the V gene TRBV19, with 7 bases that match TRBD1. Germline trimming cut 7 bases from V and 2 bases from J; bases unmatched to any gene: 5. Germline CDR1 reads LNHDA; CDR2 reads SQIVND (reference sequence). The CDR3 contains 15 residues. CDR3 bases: TGTGCCAGTACAATCGACAGGGCTGGGGCCAACGTCCTGACTTTC. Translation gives CASTIDRAGANVLTF.

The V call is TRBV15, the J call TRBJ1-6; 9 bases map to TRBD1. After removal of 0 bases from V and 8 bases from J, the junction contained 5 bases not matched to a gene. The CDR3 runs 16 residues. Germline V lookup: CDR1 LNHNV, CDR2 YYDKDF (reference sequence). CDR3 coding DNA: TGTGCCACCAGCAGAGATCCGGGACAGGGATATTCACCCCTCCACTTT. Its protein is CATSRDPGQGYSPLHF.